Given below is one TCR beta chain in context. The data are from a study of control samples from healthy donors and cancer patients. Trimming cost V 0 bases and J 0 bases, with 5 bases left between them. Germline-derived CDR1 and CDR2 are SQVTM and ANQGSEA. This CDR3 is 14 amino acids long. Sequencing used immunoSEQ multiplex PCR; TCRdb keeps in-frame clones, though not all of them. This sample carries over 150,000 clones, about 94% of them seen once, and the ten largest clones take 14%. The chain is built from TRBV29-1 and TRBJ1-4; D not certain. The sequence was collected from a man aged 55 to 70 with colorectal cancer. Sequencing was done on a sample of PBMCs. The CDR3 here is CSVEDPATNEKLFF. The CDR3 DNA reads as TGCAGCGTTGAAGACCCCGCAACTAATGAAAAACTGTTTTTT.